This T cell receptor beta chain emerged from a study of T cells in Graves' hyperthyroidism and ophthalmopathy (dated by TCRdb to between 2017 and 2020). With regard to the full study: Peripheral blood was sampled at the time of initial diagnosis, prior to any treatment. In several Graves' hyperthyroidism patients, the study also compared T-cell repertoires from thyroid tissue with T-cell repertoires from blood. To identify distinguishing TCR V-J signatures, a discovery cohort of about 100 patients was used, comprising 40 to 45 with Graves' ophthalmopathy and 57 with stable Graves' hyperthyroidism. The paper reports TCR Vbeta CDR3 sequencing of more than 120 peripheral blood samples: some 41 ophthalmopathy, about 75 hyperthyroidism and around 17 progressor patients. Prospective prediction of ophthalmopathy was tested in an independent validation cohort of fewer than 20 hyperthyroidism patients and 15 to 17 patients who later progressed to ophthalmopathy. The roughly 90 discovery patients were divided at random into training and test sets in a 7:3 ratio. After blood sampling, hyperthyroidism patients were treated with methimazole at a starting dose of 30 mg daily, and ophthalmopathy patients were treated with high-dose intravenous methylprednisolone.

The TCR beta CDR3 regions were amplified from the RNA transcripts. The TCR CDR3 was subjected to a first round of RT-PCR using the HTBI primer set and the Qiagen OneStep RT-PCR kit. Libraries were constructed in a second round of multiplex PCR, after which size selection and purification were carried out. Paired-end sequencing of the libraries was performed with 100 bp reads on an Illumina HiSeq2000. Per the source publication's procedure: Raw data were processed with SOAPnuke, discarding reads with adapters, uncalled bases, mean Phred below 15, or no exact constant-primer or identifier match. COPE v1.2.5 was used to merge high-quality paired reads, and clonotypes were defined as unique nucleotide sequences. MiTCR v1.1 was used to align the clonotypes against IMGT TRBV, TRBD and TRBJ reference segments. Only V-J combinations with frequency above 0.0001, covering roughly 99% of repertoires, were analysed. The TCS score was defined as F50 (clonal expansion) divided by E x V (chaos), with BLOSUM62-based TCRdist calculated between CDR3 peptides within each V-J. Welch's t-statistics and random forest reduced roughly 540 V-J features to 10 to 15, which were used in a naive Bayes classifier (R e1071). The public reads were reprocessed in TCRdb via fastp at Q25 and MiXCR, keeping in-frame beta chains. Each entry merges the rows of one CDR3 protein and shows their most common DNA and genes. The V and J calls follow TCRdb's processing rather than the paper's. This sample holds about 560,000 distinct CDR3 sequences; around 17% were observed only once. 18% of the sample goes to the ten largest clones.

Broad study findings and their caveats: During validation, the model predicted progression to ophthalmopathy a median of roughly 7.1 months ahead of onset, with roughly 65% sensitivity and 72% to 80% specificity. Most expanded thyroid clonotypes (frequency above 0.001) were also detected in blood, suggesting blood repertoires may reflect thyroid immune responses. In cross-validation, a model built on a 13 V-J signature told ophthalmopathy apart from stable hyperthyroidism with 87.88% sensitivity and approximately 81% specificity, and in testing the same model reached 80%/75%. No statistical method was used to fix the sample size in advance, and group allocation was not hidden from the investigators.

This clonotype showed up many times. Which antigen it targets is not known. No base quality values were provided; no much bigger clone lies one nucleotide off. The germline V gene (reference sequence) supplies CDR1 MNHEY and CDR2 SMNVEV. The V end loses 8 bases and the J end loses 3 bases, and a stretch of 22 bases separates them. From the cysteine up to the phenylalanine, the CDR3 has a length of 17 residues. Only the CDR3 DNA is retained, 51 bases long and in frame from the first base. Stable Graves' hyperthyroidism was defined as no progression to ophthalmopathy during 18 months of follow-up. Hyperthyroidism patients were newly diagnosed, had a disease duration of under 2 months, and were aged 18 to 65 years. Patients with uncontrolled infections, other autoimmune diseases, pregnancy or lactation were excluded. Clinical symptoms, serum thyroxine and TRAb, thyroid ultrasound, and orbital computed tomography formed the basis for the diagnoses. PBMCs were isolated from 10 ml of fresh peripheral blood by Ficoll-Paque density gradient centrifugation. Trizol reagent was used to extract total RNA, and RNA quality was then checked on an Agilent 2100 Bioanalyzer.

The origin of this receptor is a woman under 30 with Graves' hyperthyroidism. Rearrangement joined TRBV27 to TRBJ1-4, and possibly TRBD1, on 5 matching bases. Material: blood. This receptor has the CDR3 CASSPRQGGTSNEKLFF. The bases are TGTGCCAGCTCCCCTCGGCAGGGAGGGACGTCTAATGAAAAACTGTTTTTT.